The clone carrying this TCR beta chain has a single count. The data stem from a study of shared clonotypes between healthy human individuals. Naivety among CD8 cells was defined by CD45RO negativity and positive CCR7 selection, thereby excluding terminally differentiated effector memory CD45RA+ cells. Some clones are missing from TCRdb's copy, which holds only in-frame ones; the method was immunoSEQ multiplex PCR. In the table there are some 2.1 million clones, around 95% of which are singletons. Germline V gene lookup returns CDR1 MDHEN and CDR2 SYDVKM. The CDR3 runs to 15 residues. The junction had 9 bases not matched to a gene; V was cut back by 5 bases and J by 5 bases.

The TCR was taken from a man younger than 30 in good health. Some clones in this sample may be carry-over from other donors' samples. The specimen sequenced was naive CD8+ T cells from PBMCs. The gene calls are TRBV28 and TRBJ2-1, with 7 bases that match TRBD2. The CDR3 region is CASSSRSGKDNEQFF. CDR3 DNA sequence: TGTGCCAGCAGTAGTCGCAGCGGGAAGGACAATGAGCAGTTCTTC.